This TCR beta chain was identified in a study of CD8 T cells in ankylosing spondylitis. General study findings and limits: Blood of patients with ankylosing spondylitis appeared to be characterized by a TCR beta motif of eight highly homologous variants. Some of the motif variants had earlier been found in reactive arthritis patients' fluid and blood. Clones linked to the disease showed a CD8+ phenotype. They occurred at relatively low frequencies in peripheral blood. Disease-linked clones reportedly concentrated significantly in matched ankylosing spondylitis synovial fluid.

The CDR3 is 15 residues long. Trimming removed 6 bases at V and 2 bases at J, with 17 bases between. Germline V gene lookup returns CDR1 DFQATT and CDR2 SNEGSKA (reference sequence). This clonotype has at least ten counts. The antigen remains unidentified. For TCR beta, libraries came from quantitative 5'-RACE with molecular barcodes. TCRdb redid the calling of the 5' RACE reads with MiXCR, one entry per CDR3 protein. The sample shows fewer than 550,000 distinct CDR3 sequences, about 5.2% of them seen only once. The chain combines TRBV20-1 with TRBJ2-1; no clear D gene. The TCR comes from a male donor with ankylosing spondylitis. Sequenced sample: blood, either unsorted or a sorted T cell fraction (not recorded which). CDR3 bases: TGCAGTGCAACCGACCAGTGGCGGCCCTACAATGAGCAGTTCTTC. Its protein is CSATDQWRPYNEQFF.